This TCR beta chain originates from a study of a mutant IDH1 vaccine in newly diagnosed glioma. Worth noting for this clone: Its antigen is not known.

Stated time point: week 5, during vaccination. A 20-mer mutant IDH1 peptide at 300 ug was injected subcutaneously with topical imiquimod. Assay used: immunoSEQ multiplex PCR; TCRdb lists only in-frame clones, some missing. The table shows around 50,000 clones, with 78% occurring only once. The CDR3 has 15 residues. With 0 bases removed from V and 5 bases from J, the gap between germline ends came to 14 bases. The germline V gene encodes CDR1 SGDLS and CDR2 YYNGEE. Source: PBMCs, taken from a glioma patient whose treatment included an IDH1 peptide vaccine. The rearrangement links TRBV9 to TRBJ2-5, with D uncertain. The receptor was derived from a man in his forties or fifties with glioma. The CDR3 region has the DNA TGTGCCAGCAGCGTAGGCCCAGCCCCCTGGGAGACCCAGTACTTC. Translating it yields CASSVGPAPWETQYF.